The 21 T cell receptor beta chains below all came from one sample that was sequenced in a study of T cells in Graves' hyperthyroidism and ophthalmopathy. What was amplified from RNA transcripts were TCR beta CDR3 regions. The HTBI set primed first-round TCR CDR3 RT-PCR. TCRdb analysed the multiplex PCR reads with MiXCR anew, one entry per CDR3 protein. The sample has around 180,000 distinct CDR3 sequences, about a sixth seen once. Sequencing was performed on blood. The source is a woman aged 45-65 years with Graves' hyperthyroidism.

This clonotype was recorded a few times. This chain joins TRBV4-3 and TRBJ2-4; 8 nucleotides align to TRBD2. Germline V CDR1 and CDR2: LGHNA, YSLEER. This CDR3 spans 18 amino acids. V was clipped by 1 base and J by 5 bases; unmatched bases: 13. In nucleotides, the CDR3 is TGCGCCAGCAGCCAAGGAGGTTGGCTAGCGGGTTTCCAAAACATTCAGTACTTC. Its translation is CASSQGGWLAGFQNIQYF.

This clonotype was observed many times. V is TRBV4-2 and J is TRBJ1-1, with D hard to call. CDR3 length equals 14 residues. With 5 bases removed from V and 1 base from J, the gap between germline ends came to 11 bases. Germline loops: CDR1 LGHNA, CDR2 YNFKEQ. CDR3 residues: CASSSHEGNTEAFF. DNA for the CDR3: TGTGCCAGCAGCTCCCACGAGGGGAACACTGAAGCTTTCTTT.

The gene calls are TRBV12-3 or TRBV12-4 and TRBJ1-1; D call uncertain. Between the trimmed V and J ends, which lost 6 bases and 0 bases, there was a span of 8 bases. The CDR3 contains 13 residues. Here the CDR3 reads CASRVLLNTEAFF. The CDR3 DNA reads as TGTGCCAGCAGGGTACTTCTGAACACTGAAGCTTTCTTT.

This clonotype was detected ten times or more. The V call is TRBV4-1, the J call TRBJ1-1; 7 positions agree with TRBD1. Looked up from germline, CDR1 is MGHRA and CDR2 is YSYEKL. The V segment lost 4 bases and the J segment 3 bases; nucleotides outside the gene matches: 5. This CDR3 is 14 amino acids long. The DNA of the CDR3 is TGCGCCAGCAGCCTGGGACAGATAGACACTGAAGCTTTCTTT. It is translated as CASSLGQIDTEAFF.

The chain couples TRBV28 to TRBJ1-2; possibly TRBD1 for D (6 bases). This CDR3 is built from 13 residues. The V gene's germline CDR1 is MDHEN and CDR2 SYDVKM. V was clipped by 6 bases and J by 4 bases, with 12 bases between them. CDR3 sequence (DNA): TGTGCCAGCAGACCGGGACACTCCTATGGCTACACCTTC. Its protein product is CASRPGHSYGYTF.

This clonotype showed up many times. The V call is TRBV9, the J call TRBJ1-6, with D uncertain. Looked up from germline, CDR1 is SGDLS and CDR2 is YYNGEE. There are 15 residues in the CDR3. The V gene lost 0 bases and the J gene lost 8 bases, with 12 bases spanning the gap. CDR3 residues: CASSVGAGYYSPLHF. DNA of the CDR3: TGTGCCAGCAGCGTAGGAGCAGGTTACTATTCACCCCTCCACTTT.

For this clonotype: This sequence may be a read error, since a much larger clone differs from it by one base. The V call is TRBV7-3, the J call TRBJ2-1; D is possibly TRBD2 (6 bases). CDR1 and CDR2 (germline): SGHTA, FQGTGA. The V end was cut by 5 bases, the J end by 0 bases, with 11 bases between. The CDR3 contains 15 residues. CDR3 amino acids: CASSHGLSSYNEQFF. Written as DNA, the CDR3 is TGTGCCAGCAGCCATGGACTAAGCTCCTACAATGAGCAGTTCTTC.

This clonotype appeared a few times. The V and J genes are TRBV20-1 and TRBJ1-1; 7 bases agree with TRBD1. Per the germline V gene, CDR1 is DFQATT and CDR2 is SNEGSKA (reference sequence). Losses at the gene ends were 3 bases for V and 5 bases for J; bases not matched to a gene: 12. The CDR3 spans 15 residues. The CDR3 region has the DNA TGCAGTGCTAGGGCTTCCACAGGGGTTTCGACTGAAGCTTTCTTT. It codes for CSARASTGVSTEAFF.

This clonotype has a count of ten or more. The chain carries TRBV6-1 and TRBJ2-7; a possible D gene is TRBD1 (6 bases). Trimming removed 3 bases from V and 5 bases from J, with 14 bases in between. In germline, CDR1 is MNHNS, CDR2 SASEGT. The CDR3 extends over 14 amino acids. The CDR3 loop is CASSEGHREHEQYF. The CDR3 nucleotides read TGTGCCAGCAGTGAGGGTCACAGGGAACACGAGCAGTACTTC.

This clonotype was seen at least ten times. The chain couples TRBV4-1 to TRBJ1-4; perhaps TRBD1 as D (6 bases). Germline lookup yields CDR1 MGHRA and CDR2 YSYEKL. V lost 5 bases to trimming and J lost 7 bases, with 26 bases between them. The CDR3 length is 18 residues. The CDR3 protein is CASSSGGGREGVSEKLFF. CDR3 DNA sequence: TGCGCCAGCAGCTCTGGAGGGGGGAGAGAGGGCGTCAGTGAAAAACTGTTTTTT.

This clonotype was counted ten times or more. The chain combines TRBV28 with TRBJ2-7; tentative D call: TRBD2 (7 bases). Germline V lookup: CDR1 MDHEN, CDR2 SYDVKM. The CDR3 length is 15 residues. Trimming stripped 2 bases from V and 5 bases from J, with 16 bases between. As DNA, the CDR3 is TGTGCCAGCAGTTTAGGGGGGGGGGCTGGGCACGAGCAGTACTTC. It yields the protein CASSLGGGAGHEQYF.

This clonotype showed up many times. The chain has TRBV28 and TRBJ1-2; no clear D gene. This CDR3 comprises 13 residues. The V gene's germline CDR1 is MDHEN and CDR2 SYDVKM. V gave up 2 bases and J gave up 8 bases, with 12 bases separating them. CDR3 DNA: TGTGCCAGCAGTTTAAGACTGGCTGAAGGCTACACCTTC. It is translated as CASSLRLAEGYTF.

This clonotype has a count of ten or more. The chain recombines TRBV27 with TRBJ2-7, with 15 bases fitting TRBD2. With V trimmed by 1 base and J by 5 bases, 18 bases remained unmatched. The CDR3 has 21 amino acids. The germline CDR1 and CDR2 sequences are MNHEY and SMNVEV (reference sequence). CDR3 sequence reads: CASSLYPPGTSGGLGQDEQYF. Written as DNA, the CDR3 is TGTGCCAGCAGTTTATATCCCCCTGGGACTAGCGGGGGGCTCGGTCAGGACGAGCAGTACTTC.

This clonotype was seen many times. The chain has TRBV12-3 or TRBV12-4 and TRBJ2-1; 14 bases agree with TRBD2. With 6 bases clipped from V and 10 bases from J, the junction kept 5 bases outside the gene matches. The CDR3 is 14 amino acids. The CDR3 sequence is CASRTSGGAREQFF. The CDR3 nucleotides read TGTGCCAGCAGGACTAGCGGGGGGGCCCGGGAGCAGTTCTTC.

The chain joins TRBV7-3 to TRBJ2-3; TRBD2 aligns across 8 bases. Germline CDR1 and CDR2: SGHTA and FQGTGA. The V segment lost 5 bases and the J segment 3 bases; nucleotides outside the gene matches: 7. This CDR3 is 15 amino acids long. CDR3: CASSPGGGETDTQYF. CDR3 coding DNA: TGTGCCAGCAGCCCCGGGGGGGGGGAGACAGATACGCAGTATTTT. Full variable domain (remainder filled in from reference TRBV7-3 and TRBJ2-3): GAGVSQTPSNKVTEKGKYVELRCDPISGHTALYWYRQSLGQGPEFLIYFQGTGAADDSGLPNDRFFAVRPEGSVSTLKIQRTERGDSAVYLCASSPGGGETDTQYFGPGTRLTVL.

This clonotype was detected ten times or more. V gene TRBV25-1 combines with J gene TRBJ1-6; 11 positions match TRBD1. CDR1 is MGHDK, CDR2 SYGVNS, per germline. CDR3 size: 15 residues. J gave up 10 bases and V 2 bases, and 4 bases lay outside the gene matches. The CDR3 sequence is CASSEEGQGDSPLHF. The CDR3 region has the DNA TGTGCCAGCAGTGAAGAGGGACAGGGGGACTCACCCCTCCACTTT. Drawing the rest from reference TRBV25-1 and TRBJ1-6, the complete variable domain is EADIYQTPRYLVIGTGKKITLECSQTMGHDKMYWYQQDPGMELHLIHYSYGVNSTEKGDLSSESTVSRIRTEHFPLTLESARPSHTSQYLCASSEEGQGDSPLHFGNGTRLTVT.

This clonotype was seen repeatedly, ten times or more. The CDR3 sequence is CASSPQGSNTEAFF. CDR3 in DNA: TGTGCCAGCTCACCACAGGGGTCCAACACTGAAGCTTTCTTT. The genes are TRBV18 and TRBJ1-1, with TRBD1 as a possible D gene (5 bases). The CDR3 has 14 amino acids. CDR1 is KGHSH, CDR2 LQKENI, per germline. The V end was cut by 1 base, the J end by 2 bases, with 8 bases between.

Ten or more counts support this clonotype. V usage is TRBV5-1 and J usage is TRBJ1-2; TRBD1 matches at 7 bases. Germline values: CDR1 SGHRS, CDR2 YFSETQ. The CDR3 is made up of 14 amino acids. Germline trimming cut 0 bases from V and 5 bases from J; bases unmatched to any gene: 4. As DNA, the CDR3 is TGCGCCAGCAGCTTGGGGGACAGAATTTATGGCTACACCTTC. Its protein product is CASSLGDRIYGYTF.

This clonotype was seen ten or more times. V is TRBV7-8 and J is TRBJ2-7, with no clear D. The CDR3 consists of 13 residues. Trimming took off 0 bases at V and 2 bases at J, with 5 bases between the two ends. Germline CDR1 reads SGHVS; CDR2 reads FQNEAQ. The CDR3 DNA sequence: TGTGCCAGCAGCTTAGCCACCCCCTACGAGCAGTACTTC. Translated, it gives CASSLATPYEQYF.

The chain is built from TRBV12-3 or TRBV12-4 and TRBJ1-1; D gene unclear. This CDR3 spans 16 amino acids. The germline V and J ends were trimmed by 3 bases and 7 bases, with 21 bases remaining between them. DNA of the CDR3: TGTGCCAGCAGTTTCGATTTAGAGGCGCGCAGCCTTGAAGCTTTCTTT. It codes for CASSFDLEARSLEAFF.

J is TRBJ2-2 and V is TRBV5-1; the match to TRBD1 covers 8 bases. CDR1 is SGHRS, CDR2 YFSETQ, per germline. V was clipped by 1 base and J by 4 bases; unmatched bases: 0. CDR3 length: 14 amino acids. Written as DNA, the CDR3 is TGCGCCAGCAGCTTGACAGGGGGCACCGGGGAGCTGTTTTTT. Encoded protein: CASSLTGGTGELFF.